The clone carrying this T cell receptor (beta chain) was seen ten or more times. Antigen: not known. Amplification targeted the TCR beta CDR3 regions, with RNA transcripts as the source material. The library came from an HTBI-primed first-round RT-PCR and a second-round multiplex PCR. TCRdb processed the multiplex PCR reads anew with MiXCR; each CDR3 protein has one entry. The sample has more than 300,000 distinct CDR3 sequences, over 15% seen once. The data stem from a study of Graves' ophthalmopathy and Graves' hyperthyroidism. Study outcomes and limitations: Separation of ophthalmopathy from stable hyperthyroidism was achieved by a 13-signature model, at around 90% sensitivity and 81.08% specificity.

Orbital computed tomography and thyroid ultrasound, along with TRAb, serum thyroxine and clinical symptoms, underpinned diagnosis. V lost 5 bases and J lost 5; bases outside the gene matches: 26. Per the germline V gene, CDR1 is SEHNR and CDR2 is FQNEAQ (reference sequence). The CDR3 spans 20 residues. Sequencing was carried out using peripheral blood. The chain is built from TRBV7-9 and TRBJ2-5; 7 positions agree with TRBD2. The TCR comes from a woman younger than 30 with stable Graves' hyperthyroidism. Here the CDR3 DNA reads TGTGCCAGCAGCAATCGCGGTCTCGGGACTAAACGCCCGATGGGGGAGACCCAGTACTTC. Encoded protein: CASSNRGLGTKRPMGETQYF.